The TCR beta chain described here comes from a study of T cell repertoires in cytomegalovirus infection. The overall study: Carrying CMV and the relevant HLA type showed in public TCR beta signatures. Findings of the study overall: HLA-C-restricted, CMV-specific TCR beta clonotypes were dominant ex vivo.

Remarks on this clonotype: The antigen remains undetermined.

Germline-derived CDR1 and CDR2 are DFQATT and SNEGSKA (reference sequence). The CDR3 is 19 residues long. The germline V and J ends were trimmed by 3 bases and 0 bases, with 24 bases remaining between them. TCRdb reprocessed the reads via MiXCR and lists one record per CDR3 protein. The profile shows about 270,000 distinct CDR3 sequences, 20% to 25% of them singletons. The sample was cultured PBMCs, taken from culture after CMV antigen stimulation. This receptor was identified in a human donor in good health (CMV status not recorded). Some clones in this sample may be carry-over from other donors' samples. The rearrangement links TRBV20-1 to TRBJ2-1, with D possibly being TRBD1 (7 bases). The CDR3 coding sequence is TGCAGTGCTAGTTTCGATGTCAGGGGGGCCTTGAGCTCCTACAATGAGCAGTTCTTC. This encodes CSASFDVRGALSSYNEQFF.